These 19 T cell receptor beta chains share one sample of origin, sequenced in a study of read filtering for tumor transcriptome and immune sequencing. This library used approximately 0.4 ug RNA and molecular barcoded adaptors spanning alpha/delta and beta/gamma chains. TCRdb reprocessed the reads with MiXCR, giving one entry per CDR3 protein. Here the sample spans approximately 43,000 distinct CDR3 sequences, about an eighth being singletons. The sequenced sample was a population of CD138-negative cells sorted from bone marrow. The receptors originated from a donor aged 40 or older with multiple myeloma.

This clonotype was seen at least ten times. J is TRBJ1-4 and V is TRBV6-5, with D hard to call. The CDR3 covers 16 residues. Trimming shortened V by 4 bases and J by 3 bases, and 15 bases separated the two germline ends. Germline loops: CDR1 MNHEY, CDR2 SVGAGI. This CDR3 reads CASSSAMAPANEKLFF. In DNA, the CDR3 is TGTGCCAGCAGTTCAGCAATGGCGCCGGCTAATGAAAAACTGTTTTTT.

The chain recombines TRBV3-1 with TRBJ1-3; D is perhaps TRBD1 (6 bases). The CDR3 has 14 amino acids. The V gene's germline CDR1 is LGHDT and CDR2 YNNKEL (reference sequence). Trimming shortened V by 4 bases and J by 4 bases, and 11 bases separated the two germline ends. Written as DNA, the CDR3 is TGTGCCAGCAGCCTGGGACATCGGGGAAACACCATATATTTT. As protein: CASSLGHRGNTIYF. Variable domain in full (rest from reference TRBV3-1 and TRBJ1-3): DTAVSQTPKYLVTQMGNDKSIKCEQNLGHDTMYWYKQDSKKFLKIMFSYNNKELIINETVPNRFSPKSPDKAHLNLHINSLELGDSAVYFCASSLGHRGNTIYFGEGSWLTVV.

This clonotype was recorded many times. In nucleotides, the CDR3 is TGTGCCAGCAGTCAGGACAGGGCCGGGGCCAACGTCCTGACTTTC. This gives the protein CASSQDRAGANVLTF. The V call is TRBV6-6, the J call TRBJ2-6; 8 bases line up with TRBD1. The CDR3 length is 15 residues. With V trimmed by 5 bases and J by 4 bases, 4 bases remained unmatched. Per the germline V gene, CDR1 is MNHNY and CDR2 is SVGAGI (reference sequence).

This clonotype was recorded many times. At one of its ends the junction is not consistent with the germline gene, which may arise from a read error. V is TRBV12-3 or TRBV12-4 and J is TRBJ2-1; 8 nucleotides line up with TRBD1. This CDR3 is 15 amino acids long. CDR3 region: CASSLVQGARDEQLF. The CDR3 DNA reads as TGTGCCAGCAGTTTAGTGCAGGGGGCCCGAGATGAGCAGCTCTTC.

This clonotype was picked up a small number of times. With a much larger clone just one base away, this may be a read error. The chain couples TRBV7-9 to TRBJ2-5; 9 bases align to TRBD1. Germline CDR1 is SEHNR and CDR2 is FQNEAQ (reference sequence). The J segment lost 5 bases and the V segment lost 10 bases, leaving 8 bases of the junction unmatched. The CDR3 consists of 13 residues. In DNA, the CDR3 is TGTGCCAACACGGGACAGGGCGGGGAGACCCAGTACTTC. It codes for CANTGQGGETQYF. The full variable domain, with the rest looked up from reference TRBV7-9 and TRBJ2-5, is DTGVSQNPRHKITKRGQNVTFRCDPISEHNRLYWYRQTLGQGPEFLTYFQNEAQLEKSRLLSDRFSAERPKGSFSTLEIQRTEQGDSAMYLCANTGQGGETQYFGPGTRLLVL.

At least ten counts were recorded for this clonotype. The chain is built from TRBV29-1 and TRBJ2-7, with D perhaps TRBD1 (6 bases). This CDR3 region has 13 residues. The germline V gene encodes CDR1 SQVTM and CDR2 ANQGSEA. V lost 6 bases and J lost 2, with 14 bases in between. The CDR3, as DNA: TGCAGCGTAGCCGACAGGAGCCCCTACGAGCAGTACTTC. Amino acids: CSVADRSPYEQYF.

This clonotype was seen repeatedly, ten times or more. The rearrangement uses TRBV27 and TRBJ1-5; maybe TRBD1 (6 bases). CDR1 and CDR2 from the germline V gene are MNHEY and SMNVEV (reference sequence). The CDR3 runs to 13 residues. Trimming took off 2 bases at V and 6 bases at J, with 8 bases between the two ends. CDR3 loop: CASSLRGGQPQHF. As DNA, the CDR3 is TGTGCCAGCAGTTTAAGGGGGGGTCAGCCCCAGCATTTT.

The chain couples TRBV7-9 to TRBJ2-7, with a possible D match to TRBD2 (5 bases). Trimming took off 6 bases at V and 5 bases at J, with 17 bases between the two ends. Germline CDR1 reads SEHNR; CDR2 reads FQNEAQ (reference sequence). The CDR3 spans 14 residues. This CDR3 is CASRAGLLANEQYF. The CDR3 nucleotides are TGTGCCAGCAGGGCCGGACTCCTCGCCAACGAGCAGTACTTC.

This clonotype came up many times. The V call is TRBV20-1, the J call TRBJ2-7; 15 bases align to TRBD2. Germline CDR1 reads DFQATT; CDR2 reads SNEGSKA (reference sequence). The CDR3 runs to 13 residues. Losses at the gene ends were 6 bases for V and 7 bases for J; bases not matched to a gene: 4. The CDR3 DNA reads TGCAGTGCAAACGGACTAGCGGGGGGGGAGCAGTACTTC. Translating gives CSANGLAGGEQYF.

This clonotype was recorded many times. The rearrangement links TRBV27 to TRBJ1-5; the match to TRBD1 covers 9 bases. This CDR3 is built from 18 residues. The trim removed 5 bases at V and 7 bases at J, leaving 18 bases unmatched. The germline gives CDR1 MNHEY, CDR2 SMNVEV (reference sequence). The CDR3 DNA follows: TGTGCCAGCAGTCCTGCTGGGTTCCGGGACAGGGTCGGGCAGCCCCAGCATTTT. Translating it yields CASSPAGFRDRVGQPQHF.

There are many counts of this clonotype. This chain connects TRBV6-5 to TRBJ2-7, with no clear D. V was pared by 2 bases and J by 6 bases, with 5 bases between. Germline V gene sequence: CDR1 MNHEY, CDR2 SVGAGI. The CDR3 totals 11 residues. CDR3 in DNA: TGTGCCAGCAGTTACAGGGCCGAGCAGTACTTC. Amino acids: CASSYRAEQYF.

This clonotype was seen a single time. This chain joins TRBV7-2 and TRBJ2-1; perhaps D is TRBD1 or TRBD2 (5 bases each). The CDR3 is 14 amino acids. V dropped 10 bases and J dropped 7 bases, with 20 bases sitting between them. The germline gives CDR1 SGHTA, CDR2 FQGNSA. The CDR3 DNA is TGTGCCATCATCGGCTGGGGGACGAGTAATGAGCAGTTCTTC. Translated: CAIIGWGTSNEQFF.

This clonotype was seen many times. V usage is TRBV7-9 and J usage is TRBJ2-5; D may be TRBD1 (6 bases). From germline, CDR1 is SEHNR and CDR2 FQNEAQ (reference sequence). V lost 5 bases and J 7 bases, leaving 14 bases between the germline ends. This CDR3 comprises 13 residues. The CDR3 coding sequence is TGTGCCAGCAGCCCCCACAGGGAAGGGACCCAGTACTTC. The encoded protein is CASSPHREGTQYF.

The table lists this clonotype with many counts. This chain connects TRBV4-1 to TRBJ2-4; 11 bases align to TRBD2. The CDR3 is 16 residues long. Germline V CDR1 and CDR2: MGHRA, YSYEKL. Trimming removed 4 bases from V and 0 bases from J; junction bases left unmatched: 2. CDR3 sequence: CASSLGLAEAKNIQYF. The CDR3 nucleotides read TGCGCCAGCAGCCTGGGACTAGCGGAAGCCAAAAACATTCAGTACTTC.

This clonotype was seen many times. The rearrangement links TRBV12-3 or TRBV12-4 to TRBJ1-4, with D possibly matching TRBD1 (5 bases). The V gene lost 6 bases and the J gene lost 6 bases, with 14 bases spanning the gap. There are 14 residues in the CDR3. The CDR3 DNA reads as TGTGCCAGCAGCGGACACTTTGGGCATGAAAAACTGTTTTTT. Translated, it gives CASSGHFGHEKLFF.

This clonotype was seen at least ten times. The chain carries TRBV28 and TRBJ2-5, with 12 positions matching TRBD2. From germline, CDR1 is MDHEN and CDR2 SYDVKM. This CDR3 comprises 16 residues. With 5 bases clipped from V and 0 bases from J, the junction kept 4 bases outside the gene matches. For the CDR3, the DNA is TGTGCCAGCAGTAGCGGACTAGCGGGGAACCAAGAGACCCAGTACTTC. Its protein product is CASSSGLAGNQETQYF.

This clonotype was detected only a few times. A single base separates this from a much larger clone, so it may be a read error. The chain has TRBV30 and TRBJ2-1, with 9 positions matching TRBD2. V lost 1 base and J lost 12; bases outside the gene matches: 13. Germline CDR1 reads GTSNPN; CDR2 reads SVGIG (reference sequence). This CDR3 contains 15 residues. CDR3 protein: CAWSEGTSLRDGQFF. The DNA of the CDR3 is TGTGCCTGGAGTGAAGGGACTAGCCTCAGGGATGGGCAGTTCTTC.

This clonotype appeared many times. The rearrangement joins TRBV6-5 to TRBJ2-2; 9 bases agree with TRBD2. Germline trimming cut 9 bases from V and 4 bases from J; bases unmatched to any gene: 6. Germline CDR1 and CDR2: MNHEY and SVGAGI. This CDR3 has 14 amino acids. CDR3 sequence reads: CASLSGRPTGELFF. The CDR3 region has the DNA TGTGCCAGTCTGAGCGGGAGGCCCACCGGGGAGCTGTTTTTT.

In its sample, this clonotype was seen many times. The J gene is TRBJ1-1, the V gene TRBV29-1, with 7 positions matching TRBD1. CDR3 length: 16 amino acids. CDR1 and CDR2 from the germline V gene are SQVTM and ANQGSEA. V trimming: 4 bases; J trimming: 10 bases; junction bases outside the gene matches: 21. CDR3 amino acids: CSVVPAFLGDSKTAFF. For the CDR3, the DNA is TGCAGCGTTGTTCCTGCTTTCCTTGGGGACAGTAAGACAGCTTTCTTT.